These 31 T cell receptor beta chains originate from one sample sequenced in a study. Cells sorted as Tregs were CD4+, CD25+ and CD127-/low. TCRdb analysed the 5' RACE reads with MiXCR anew, one entry per CDR3 protein. The table shows approximately 60,000 distinct CDR3 sequences, with less than 30% occurring only once. Input material: tumor-infiltrating Tregs sorted from the breast tumor. These receptors were taken from a female donor with breast cancer.

The sample holds a few counts of this clonotype. The rearrangement joins TRBV4-1 to TRBJ1-5, with 8 bases lining up with TRBD1. This CDR3 contains 17 residues. Trimming took 4 bases from V and 0 from J; bases not matched to a gene: 8. Germline V gene lookup returns CDR1 MGHRA and CDR2 YSYEKL. CDR3 in DNA: TGCGCCAGCAGCCCCTTCGACAGGGGAGATAGCAATCAGCCCCAGCATTTT. Translated, it gives CASSPFDRGDSNQPQHF.

This chain joins TRBV12-3 or TRBV12-4 and TRBJ2-1, with D perhaps given as TRBD1 or TRBD2 (5 bases each). The V end lost 3 bases, the J end lost 4 bases, and 13 bases lay between the germline ends. The CDR3 runs 15 residues. The CDR3 region is CASSLGHGEYNEQFF. CDR3 nucleotide sequence: TGTGCCAGCAGTTTGGGGCACGGGGAGTACAATGAGCAGTTCTTC.

V gene TRBV7-9 combines with J gene TRBJ1-5; no definite D call. CDR1 is SEHNR, CDR2 FQNEAQ, per germline (reference sequence). The CDR3 consists of 14 residues. The germline V and J ends were trimmed by 1 base and 4 bases, with 8 bases remaining between them. CDR3 amino acids: CASSLDVGNQPQHF. The CDR3 DNA sequence: TGTGCCAGCAGCTTAGATGTGGGGAATCAGCCCCAGCATTTT.

The CDR3 sequence: CASSVSTTTSYEQYF. In nucleotides, the CDR3 is TGTGCCAGCAGCGTATCGACCACCACCTCCTACGAGCAGTACTTC. V and J are TRBV9 and TRBJ2-7; D is undetermined. CDR3 length: 15 amino acids. Trimming removed 1 base from V and 0 bases from J, with 11 bases in between. Germline CDR1 reads SGDLS; CDR2 reads YYNGEE.

J is TRBJ2-5 and V is TRBV6-6; possibly TRBD1 for D (5 bases). The V end lost 8 bases, the J end lost 5 bases, and 18 bases lay between the germline ends. Germline assignment: CDR1 MNHNY and CDR2 SVGAGI (reference sequence). The CDR3 consists of 14 residues. CDR3 in amino acids: CASSPGDRPETQYF. In DNA form, the CDR3 reads TGTGCCAGCTCCCCTGGTGACAGACCCGAGACCCAGTACTTC.

The chain employs TRBV6-1 and TRBJ2-2; D may correspond to TRBD1 or TRBD2 (5 bases each). Trimming left V 7 bases short and J 2 bases short, with 14 bases between. The CDR3 extends over 15 amino acids. Germline V gene sequence: CDR1 MNHNS, CDR2 SASEGT. CDR3 region: CASIEGRPNTGELFF. The CDR3 coding sequence is TGTGCCAGCATCGAGGGACGTCCAAACACCGGGGAGCTGTTTTTT.

To note about this clonotype: Being one base from a much bigger clone, this may be a read error. The V call is TRBV5-1, the J call TRBJ2-1; a possible D gene is TRBD1 (5 bases). Germline V gives CDR1 SGHRS, CDR2 YFSETQ. This CDR3 contains 16 residues. V was shortened by 7 bases and J by 7 bases, with 24 bases between the two germline ends. Here the CDR3 reads CASGPASPQGRNEQFF. The DNA of the CDR3 is TGCGCCAGCGGCCCCGCCTCCCCCCAGGGTAGGAATGAGCAGTTCTTC. The whole variable domain, remainder taken from reference TRBV5-1 and TRBJ2-1, is KAGVTQTPRYLIKTRGQQVTLSCSPISGHRSVSWYQQTPGQGLQFLFEYFSETQRNKGNFPGRFSGRQFSNSRSEMNVSTLELGDSALYLCASGPASPQGRNEQFFGPGTRLTVL.

The genes are TRBV5-4 and TRBJ2-3, with a weak D call TRBD1 (6 bases). V lost 1 base, J lost 4 bases, and 7 bases lay in between. Germline CDR1 reads SGHNT; CDR2 reads YYREEE (reference sequence). The length of the CDR3 is 13 residues. CDR3 sequence (DNA): TGTGCCAGCAGCTTGTGGGGGCCAGATACGCAGTATTTT. Translating it yields CASSLWGPDTQYF. Variable domain in full (rest from reference TRBV5-4 and TRBJ2-3): ETGVTQSPTHLIKTRGQQVTLRCSSQSGHNTVSWYQQALGQGPQFIFQYYREEENGRGNFPPRFSGLQFPNYSSELNVNALELDDSALYLCASSLWGPDTQYFGPGTRLTVL.

There are many counts of this clonotype. The CDR3 reads CASSLTGIETQYF. CDR3 nucleotide sequence: TGCGCCAGCAGCTTGACAGGGATAGAGACCCAGTACTTC. The V call is TRBV5-1, the J call TRBJ2-5, with a weak D call TRBD1 (6 bases). V lost 1 base and J lost 4, with 8 bases in between. The CDR3 contains 13 residues. Looked up from germline, CDR1 is SGHRS and CDR2 is YFSETQ.

This clonotype was counted many times. The genes are TRBV5-1 and TRBJ1-2; the match to TRBD1 covers 9 bases. Germline CDR1 SGHRS, CDR2 YFSETQ. The trim removed 4 bases at V and 4 bases at J, leaving 11 bases unmatched. CDR3 length: 16 amino acids. The CDR3 here is CASSPGQGFTSYGYTF. In DNA form, the CDR3 reads TGCGCCAGCAGCCCCGGACAGGGGTTCACCTCCTATGGCTACACCTTC.

This clonotype was seen repeatedly, ten times or more. The J gene is TRBJ1-1, the V gene TRBV7-9, with 7 bases aligning to TRBD1. The CDR3 sequence is 14 residues long. V was clipped by 5 bases and J by 6 bases; unmatched bases: 9. Germline V lookup: CDR1 SEHNR, CDR2 FQNEAQ (reference sequence). The DNA of the CDR3 is TGTGCCAGCAGCATCAGGGGGAGTGAATCTGAAGCTTTCTTT. This sequence encodes CASSIRGSESEAFF. Combining the CDR3 with reference TRBV7-9 and TRBJ1-1 gives the whole variable domain DTGVSQNPRHKITKRGQNVTFRCDPISEHNRLYWYRQTLGQGPEFLTYFQNEAQLEKSRLLSDRFSAERPKGSFSTLEIQRTEQGDSAMYLCASSIRGSESEAFFGQGTRLTVV.

In this sample, this clonotype turned up a few times. The junction departs from the called germline gene at one end, perhaps through a read error. The chain has TRBV5-1 and TRBJ2-2, with a tentative D call TRBD2 (5 bases). The length of the CDR3 is 15 residues. Germline values: CDR1 SGHRS, CDR2 YFSETQ. CDR3 protein: CAGSLGAANTGELFF. CDR3 nucleotides: TGCGCCGGCAGCTTGGGAGCGGCGAACACCGGGGAGCTGTTTTTT.

This chain uses TRBV18 with TRBJ1-6; D might be TRBD1 (6 bases). V was shortened by 3 bases and J by 7 bases, with 16 bases between the two germline ends. Looked up from germline, CDR1 is KGHSH and CDR2 is LQKENI. The CDR3 runs to 16 residues. The CDR3 bases are TGTGCCAGCTCACCGCCGGGACAAGCCTTCAATTCACCCCTCCACTTT. It yields the protein CASSPPGQAFNSPLHF. Full variable domain (missing parts from reference TRBV18 and TRBJ1-6): NAGVMQNPRHLVRRRGQEARLRCSPMKGHSHVYWYRQLPEEGLKFMVYLQKENIIDESGMPKERFSAEFPKEGPSILRIQQVVRGDSAAYFCASSPPGQAFNSPLHFGNGTRLTVT.

The table lists this clonotype with a few counts. The V call is TRBV28, the J call TRBJ2-2; D is uncertain. The V and J ends lost 5 bases and 9 bases respectively, with 10 bases between them. CDR1 MDHEN and CDR2 SYDVKM come from the germline V gene. The CDR3 has 12 amino acids. The CDR3 sequence is CASSPPGRELFF. CDR3 nucleotides: TGTGCCAGCAGTCCACCCGGCCGGGAGCTGTTTTTT.

The genes are TRBV27 and TRBJ2-2; D may be TRBD2 (5 bases). The V end was cut by 6 bases, the J end by 1 base, with 9 bases between. The V gene's germline CDR1 is MNHEY and CDR2 SMNVEV (reference sequence). The CDR3 has 14 amino acids. The CDR3 region has the DNA TGTGCCAGCAGGAGGGCCCGGAACACCGGGGAGCTGTTTTTT. Its translation: CASRRARNTGELFF.

As regards this clonotype: A much larger clonotype is one base distant, so this may be a read error. The missing conserved phenylalanine or tryptophan at the end of this CDR3 makes a read error likely. The chain carries TRBV10-3 and TRBJ2-5; 7 positions agree with TRBD1. V lost 6 bases to trimming and J lost 4 bases; unmatched junction nucleotides: 8. The CDR3 extends over 14 amino acids. In germline, CDR1 is ENHRY, CDR2 SYGVKD. The CDR3 coding sequence is TGTGCCATCAGCCGGGACAGCAAACGAGAGACCCAGTACTCC. It encodes CAISRDSKRETQYS.

A few counts support this clonotype. This chain connects TRBV12-3 or TRBV12-4 to TRBJ2-5; TRBD2 matches at 8 bases. V trimming: 5 bases; J trimming: 2 bases; junction bases outside the gene matches: 1. The CDR3 spans 13 residues. CDR3 sequence reads: CASSGLAQETQYF. DNA for the CDR3: TGTGCCAGCAGTGGACTAGCTCAAGAGACCCAGTACTTC.

Remarks on this clonotype: This likely comes from a read error, as the CDR3 has no conserved phenylalanine or tryptophan at its end. The rearrangement uses TRBV15 and TRBJ1-1; D is unresolved. Germline CDR1 LNHNV, CDR2 YYDKDF (reference sequence). The CDR3 loop spans 14 amino acids. The CDR3 nucleotides read TGTACCACCAGCAGAGAGTCGACGAACACTGAAGCTTTCTCT. It translates to CTTSRESTNTEAFS.

In its sample, this clonotype was seen a few times. J is TRBJ2-3 and V is TRBV19; D is undetermined. V was cut by 2 bases and J by 1 base, with 10 bases left in between. The CDR3 has 15 residues. The germline gives CDR1 LNHDA, CDR2 SQIVND (reference sequence). The CDR3 region has the DNA TGTGCCAGTAGTATAATTAAGGCCGGCACAGATACGCAGTATTTT. Protein sequence: CASSIIKAGTDTQYF.

This clonotype occurred many times. The V call is TRBV5-1, the J call TRBJ2-1; a possible D gene is TRBD1 (5 bases). The CDR3 covers 14 residues. V gave up 2 bases and J gave up 6 bases, with 12 bases separating them. The V gene's germline CDR1 is SGHRS and CDR2 YFSETQ. The CDR3 loop is CASSFVTAPNEQFF. As DNA, the CDR3 is TGCGCCAGCAGCTTCGTGACAGCCCCCAATGAGCAGTTCTTC.

This clonotype was picked up many times. This chain joins TRBV5-1 and TRBJ1-1; D is unclear. V was shortened by 0 bases and J by 5 bases, with 11 bases between the two germline ends. Germline CDR1 and CDR2: SGHRS and YFSETQ. CDR3 length: 14 residues. In DNA, the CDR3 is TGCGCCAGCAGCTTGGGGTTCGGAGAAACTGAAGCTTTCTTT. Protein sequence: CASSLGFGETEAFF.

This clonotype was seen many times. The rearrangement joins TRBV5-5 to TRBJ1-6; unclear D gene. Trimming took off 2 bases at V and 4 bases at J, with 7 bases between the two ends. Germline CDR1 is SGHKS and CDR2 is YYEKEE (reference sequence). The CDR3 has 14 amino acids. CDR3 residues: CASSFPGYNSPLHF. CDR3 bases: TGTGCCAGCAGCTTTCCAGGTTATAATTCACCCCTCCACTTT. Complete variable domain (other parts from reference TRBV5-5 and TRBJ1-6): DAGVTQSPTHLIKTRGQQVTLRCSPISGHKSVSWYQQVLGQGPQFIFQYYEKEERGRGNFPDRFSARQFPNYSSELNVNALLLGDSALYLCASSFPGYNSPLHFGNGTRLTVT.

The J gene is TRBJ2-5, the V gene TRBV28; possible D gene TRBD1, 6 bases. The germline V and J ends were trimmed by 6 bases and 5 bases, with 13 bases remaining between them. The CDR3 contains 13 residues. CDR1 is MDHEN and CDR2 is SYDVKM in the germline V gene. The CDR3 protein is CASRLQGSETQYF. Here the CDR3 DNA reads TGTGCCAGCAGGCTACAGGGTAGCGAGACCCAGTACTTC.

This clonotype was detected a few times. The chain links TRBV12-3 or TRBV12-4 to TRBJ2-3, with TRBD2 matching 9 bases. The V and J ends lost 2 bases and 0 bases, in that order; junction bases with no gene match: 9. There are 18 residues in the CDR3. The CDR3 sequence: CASSLSLAGPRSTDTQYF. CDR3 nucleotides: TGTGCCAGCAGTTTAAGCCTAGCGGGGCCGCGAAGCACAGATACGCAGTATTTT.

This clonotype was observed a few times. The genes are TRBV20-1 and TRBJ1-5; D ambiguous. The CDR3 sequence is 13 residues long. V shed 3 bases and J shed 3 bases, with 9 bases lying between them. Germline assignment: CDR1 DFQATT and CDR2 SNEGSKA (reference sequence). The DNA for the CDR3 is TGCAGTGCTAGTGACGGTCACAATCAGCCCCAGCATTTT. Translation gives CSASDGHNQPQHF.

V is TRBV4-3 and J is TRBJ2-7; D may be TRBD1 (5 bases). Germline CDR1 reads LGHNA; CDR2 reads YSLEER. V dropped 1 base and J dropped 7 bases, with 20 bases sitting between them. This CDR3 spans 16 amino acids. The chain's CDR3 is CASSQVRQGHWGEQYF. The CDR3 nucleotides read TGCGCCAGCAGCCAAGTCCGGCAGGGCCACTGGGGAGAGCAGTACTTC.

A note on this clonotype: The missing conserved phenylalanine or tryptophan at the end of this CDR3 makes a read error likely. It is unclear where the CDR3 begins or ends on the DNA, so no DNA is shown, and the CDR3 is as TCRdb lists it. This rearrangement joins TRBV4-2 to TRBJ2-1. Per germline, CDR1 LGHNA and CDR2 YNFKEQ. The CDR3 has 8 residues if both end residues are counted. CDR3 amino acids: CASSQEPR.

By sample fraction, this clonotype is medium-sized. The rearrangement joins TRBV5-1 to TRBJ2-5, with a weak D call TRBD2 (6 bases). The germline V gene encodes CDR1 SGHRS and CDR2 YFSETQ. The V and J ends lost 4 bases and 5 bases respectively, with 18 bases between them. This CDR3 comprises 15 residues. CDR3 in amino acids: CASSPGDSLGETQYF. CDR3 in DNA: TGCGCCAGCAGCCCCGGGGACTCTTTAGGGGAGACCCAGTACTTC.

Notes on this clonotype: At one boundary the junction diverges from the germline segment, which might be a read error. The V call is TRBV7-2, the J call TRBJ2-3; 12 positions match TRBD2. CDR1 and CDR2 (germline): SGHTA, FQGNSA. This CDR3 region has 16 residues. For the CDR3, the DNA is TGTGCCAGCAGCAAGACTAGCGGGAGCGCTAGAGATACGCTGTATTTT. This translates into CASSKTSGSARDTLYF.

This clonotype has ten or more counts. V usage is TRBV4-1 and J usage is TRBJ1-5, with a weak D call TRBD1 (5 bases). Germline V CDR1 and CDR2: MGHRA, YSYEKL. V was shortened by 4 bases and J by 0 bases, with 10 bases between the two germline ends. The CDR3 totals 15 residues. The CDR3 protein is CASSPGPNSNQPQHF. DNA of the CDR3: TGCGCCAGCAGCCCGGGACCGAATAGCAATCAGCCCCAGCATTTT.

In this sample, this clonotype turned up once. The junction shows a germline mismatch at one end, possibly a read error. The chain has TRBV3-1 and TRBJ2-2; 7 nucleotides agree with TRBD2. The CDR3 has 15 residues. Germline V gives CDR1 LGHDT, CDR2 YNNKEL (reference sequence). This CDR3 is CASSQSAGPTRELFF. The CDR3 DNA is TGTGCCAGCAGCCAATCAGCGGGACCCACCAGGGAGCTGTTTTTT.